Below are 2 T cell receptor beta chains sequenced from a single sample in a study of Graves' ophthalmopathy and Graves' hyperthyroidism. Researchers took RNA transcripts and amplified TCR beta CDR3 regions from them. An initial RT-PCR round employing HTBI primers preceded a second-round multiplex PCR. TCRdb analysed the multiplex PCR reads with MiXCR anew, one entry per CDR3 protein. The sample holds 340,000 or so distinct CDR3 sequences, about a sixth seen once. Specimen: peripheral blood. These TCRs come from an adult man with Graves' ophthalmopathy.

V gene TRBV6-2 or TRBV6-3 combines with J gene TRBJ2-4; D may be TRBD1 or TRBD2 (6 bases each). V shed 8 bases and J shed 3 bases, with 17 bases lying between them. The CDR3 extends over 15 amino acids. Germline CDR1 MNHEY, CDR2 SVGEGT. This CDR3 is CASVGTGRDKNIQYF. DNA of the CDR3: TGTGCCAGCGTGGGAACAGGGCGGGACAAAAACATTCAGTACTTC.

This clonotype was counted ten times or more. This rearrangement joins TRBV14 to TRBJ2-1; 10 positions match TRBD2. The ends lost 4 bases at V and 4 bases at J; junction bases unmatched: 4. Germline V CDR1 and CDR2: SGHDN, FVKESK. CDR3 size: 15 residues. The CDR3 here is CASSPGLAEYNEQFF. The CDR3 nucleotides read TGTGCCAGCAGCCCAGGACTAGCGGAATACAATGAGCAGTTCTTC.